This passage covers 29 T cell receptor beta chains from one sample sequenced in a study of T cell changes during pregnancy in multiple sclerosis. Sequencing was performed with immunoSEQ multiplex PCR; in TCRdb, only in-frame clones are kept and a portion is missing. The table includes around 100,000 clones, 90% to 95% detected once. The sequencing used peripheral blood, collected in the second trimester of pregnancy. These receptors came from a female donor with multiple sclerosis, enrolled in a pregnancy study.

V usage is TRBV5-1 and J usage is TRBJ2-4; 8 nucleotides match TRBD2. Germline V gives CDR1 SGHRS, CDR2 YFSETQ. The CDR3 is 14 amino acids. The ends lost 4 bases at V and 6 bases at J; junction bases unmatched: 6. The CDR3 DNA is TGCGCCAGCAGCCCGGGACGGGGGGGAAACATTCAGTACTTC. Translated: CASSPGRGGNIQYF.

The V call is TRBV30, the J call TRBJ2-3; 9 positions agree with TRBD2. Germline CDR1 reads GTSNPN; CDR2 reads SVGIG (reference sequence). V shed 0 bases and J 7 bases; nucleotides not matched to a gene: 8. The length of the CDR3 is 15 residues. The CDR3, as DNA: TGTGCCTGGAGTGTGAGGCGGGGGGGAGAGAATACGCAGTATTTT. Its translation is CAWSVRRGGENTQYF.

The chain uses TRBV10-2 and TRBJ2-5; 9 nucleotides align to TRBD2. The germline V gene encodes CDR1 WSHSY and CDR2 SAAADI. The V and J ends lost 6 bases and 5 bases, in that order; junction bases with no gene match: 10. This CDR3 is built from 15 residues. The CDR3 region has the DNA TGCGCCAGCAGGCCGGGGCTAGCGGGAAACGAGACCCAGTACTTC. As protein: CASRPGLAGNETQYF.

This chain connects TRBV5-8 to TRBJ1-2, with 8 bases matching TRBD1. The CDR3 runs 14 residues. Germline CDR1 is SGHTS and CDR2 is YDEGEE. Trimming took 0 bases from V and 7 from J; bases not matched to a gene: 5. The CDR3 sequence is CASSLEGQAPGYTF. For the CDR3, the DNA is TGTGCCAGCAGCTTGGAGGGACAGGCTCCTGGCTACACCTTC.

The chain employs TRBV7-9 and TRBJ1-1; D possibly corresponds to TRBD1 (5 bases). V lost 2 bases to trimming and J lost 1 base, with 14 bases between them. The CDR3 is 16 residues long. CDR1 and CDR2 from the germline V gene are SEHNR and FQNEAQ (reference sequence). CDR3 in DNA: TGTGCCAGCAGCTTATTCCTGGGGCACACGAACACTGAAGCTTTCTTT. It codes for CASSLFLGHTNTEAFF.

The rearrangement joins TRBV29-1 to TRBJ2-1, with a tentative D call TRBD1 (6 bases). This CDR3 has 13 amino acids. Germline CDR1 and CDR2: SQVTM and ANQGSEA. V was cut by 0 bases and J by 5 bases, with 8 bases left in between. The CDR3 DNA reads TGCAGCGTTGAAGACAGGGGCGACAATGAGCAGTTCTTC. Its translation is CSVEDRGDNEQFF.

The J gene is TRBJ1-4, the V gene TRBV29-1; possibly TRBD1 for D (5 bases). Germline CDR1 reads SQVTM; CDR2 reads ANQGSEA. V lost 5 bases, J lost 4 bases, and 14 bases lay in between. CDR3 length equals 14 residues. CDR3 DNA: TGCAGCGTTCTAGTTGACAGCTATAATGAAAAACTGTTTTTT. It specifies CSVLVDSYNEKLFF.

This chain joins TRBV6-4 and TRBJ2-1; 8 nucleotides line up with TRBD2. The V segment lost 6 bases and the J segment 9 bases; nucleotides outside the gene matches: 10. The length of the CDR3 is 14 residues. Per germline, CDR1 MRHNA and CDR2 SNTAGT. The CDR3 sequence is CASSSGGPGGEQFF. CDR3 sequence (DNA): TGTGCCAGCAGCTCGGGAGGGCCGGGGGGTGAGCAGTTCTTC.

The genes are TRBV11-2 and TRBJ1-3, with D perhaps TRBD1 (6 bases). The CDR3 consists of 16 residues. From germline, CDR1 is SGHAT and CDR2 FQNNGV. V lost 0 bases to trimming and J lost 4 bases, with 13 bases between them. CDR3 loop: CASSLDPGASGNTIYF. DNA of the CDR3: TGTGCCAGCAGCTTAGATCCAGGGGCTTCAGGAAACACCATATATTTT.

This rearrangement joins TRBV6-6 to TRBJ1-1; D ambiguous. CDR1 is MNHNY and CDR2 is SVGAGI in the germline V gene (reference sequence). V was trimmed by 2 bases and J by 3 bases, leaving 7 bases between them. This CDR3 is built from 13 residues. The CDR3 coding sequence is TGTGCCAGCAGTTACGAGAGTGACACTGAAGCTTTCTTT. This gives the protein CASSYESDTEAFF.

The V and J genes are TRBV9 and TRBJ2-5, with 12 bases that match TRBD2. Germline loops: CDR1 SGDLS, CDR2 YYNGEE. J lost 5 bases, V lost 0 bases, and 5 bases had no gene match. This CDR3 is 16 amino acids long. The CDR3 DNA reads TGTGCCAGCAGCGTAGCTAGCGGGGGGGCCTCGGAGACCCAGTACTTC. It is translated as CASSVASGGASETQYF.

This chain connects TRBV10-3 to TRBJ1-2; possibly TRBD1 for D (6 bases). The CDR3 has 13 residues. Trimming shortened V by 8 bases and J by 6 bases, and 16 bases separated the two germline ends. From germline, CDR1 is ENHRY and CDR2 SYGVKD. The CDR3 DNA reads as TGTGCCATCGTGGACAGTTTTTTGGATGGCTACACCTTC. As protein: CAIVDSFLDGYTF.

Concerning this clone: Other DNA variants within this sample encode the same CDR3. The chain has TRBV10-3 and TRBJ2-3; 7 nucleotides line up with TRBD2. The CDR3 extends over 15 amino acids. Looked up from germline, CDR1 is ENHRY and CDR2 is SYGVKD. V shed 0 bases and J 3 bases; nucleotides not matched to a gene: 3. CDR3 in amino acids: CAISESRLATDTQYF. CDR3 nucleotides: TGTGCCATCAGTGAGTCAAGACTAGCAACAGATACGCAGTATTTT.

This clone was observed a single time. CDR3 region: CSVETASTDTQYF. The CDR3 DNA is TGCAGCGTTGAGACAGCTAGCACAGATACGCAGTATTTT. The genes are TRBV29-1 and TRBJ2-3; D possibly corresponds to TRBD1 (5 bases). In germline, CDR1 is SQVTM, CDR2 ANQGSEA. V was pared by 3 bases and J by 0 bases, with 7 bases between. The CDR3 has 13 residues.

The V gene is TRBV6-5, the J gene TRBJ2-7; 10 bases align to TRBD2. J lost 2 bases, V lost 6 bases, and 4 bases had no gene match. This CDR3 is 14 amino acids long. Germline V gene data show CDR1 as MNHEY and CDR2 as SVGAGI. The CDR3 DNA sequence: TGTGCCAGCAGCCCGACTAGCGGGCCCTACGAGCAGTACTTC. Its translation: CASSPTSGPYEQYF.

CDR3 coding DNA: TGTGCCAGTAGAGACCCGGGGTGGACTGAAGCTTTCTTT. This translates into CASRDPGWTEAFF. The V gene is TRBV19, the J gene TRBJ1-1; D is unresolved. CDR3 length: 13 residues. Germline CDR1 LNHDA, CDR2 SQIVND (reference sequence). V gave up 6 bases and J gave up 5 bases, with 13 bases separating them.

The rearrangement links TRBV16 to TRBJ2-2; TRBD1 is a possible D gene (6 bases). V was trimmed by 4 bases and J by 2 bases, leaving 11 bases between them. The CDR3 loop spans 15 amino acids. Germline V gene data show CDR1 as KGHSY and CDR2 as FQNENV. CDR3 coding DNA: TGTGCCAGCAGCCCCATGGACAGAAACACCGGGGAGCTGTTTTTT. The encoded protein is CASSPMDRNTGELFF.

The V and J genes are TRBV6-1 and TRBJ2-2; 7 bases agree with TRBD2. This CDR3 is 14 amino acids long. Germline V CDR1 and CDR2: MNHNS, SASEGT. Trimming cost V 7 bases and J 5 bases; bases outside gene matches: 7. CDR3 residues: CASIRDYHTGELFF. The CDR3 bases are TGTGCCAGCATCCGGGACTACCATACCGGGGAGCTGTTTTTT.

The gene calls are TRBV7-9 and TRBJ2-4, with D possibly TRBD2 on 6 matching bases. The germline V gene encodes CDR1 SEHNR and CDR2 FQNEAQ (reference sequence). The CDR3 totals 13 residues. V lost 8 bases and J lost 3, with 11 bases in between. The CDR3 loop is CASSGSDKNIQYF. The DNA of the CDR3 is TGTGCCAGCTCCGGGAGCGACAAAAACATTCAGTACTTC.

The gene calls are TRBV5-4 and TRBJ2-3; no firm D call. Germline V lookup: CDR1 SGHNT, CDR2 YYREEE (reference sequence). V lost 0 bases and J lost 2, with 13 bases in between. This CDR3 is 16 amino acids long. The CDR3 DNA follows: TGTGCCAGCAGCTTGGACCCCAGTACCATCACAGATACGCAGTATTTT. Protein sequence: CASSLDPSTITDTQYF.

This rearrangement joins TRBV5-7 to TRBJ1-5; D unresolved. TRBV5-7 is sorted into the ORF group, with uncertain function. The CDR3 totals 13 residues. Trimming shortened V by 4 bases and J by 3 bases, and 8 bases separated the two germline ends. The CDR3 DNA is TGTGCCAGCAGCGACGGGAACAATCAGCCCCAGCATTTT. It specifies CASSDGNNQPQHF.

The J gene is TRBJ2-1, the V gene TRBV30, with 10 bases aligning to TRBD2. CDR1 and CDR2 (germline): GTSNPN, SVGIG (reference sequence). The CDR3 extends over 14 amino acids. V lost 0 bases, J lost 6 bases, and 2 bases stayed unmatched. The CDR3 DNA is TGTGCCTGGAGTGTTTTAGCGGGAGGCAATGAGCAGTTCTTC. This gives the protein CAWSVLAGGNEQFF.

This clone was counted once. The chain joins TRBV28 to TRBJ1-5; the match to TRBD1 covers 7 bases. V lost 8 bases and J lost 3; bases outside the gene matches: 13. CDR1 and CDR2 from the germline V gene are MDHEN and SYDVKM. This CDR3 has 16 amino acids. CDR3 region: CASGGKGAGNNQPQHF. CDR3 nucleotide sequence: TGTGCCAGCGGAGGGAAGGGGGCCGGGAACAATCAGCCCCAGCATTTT.

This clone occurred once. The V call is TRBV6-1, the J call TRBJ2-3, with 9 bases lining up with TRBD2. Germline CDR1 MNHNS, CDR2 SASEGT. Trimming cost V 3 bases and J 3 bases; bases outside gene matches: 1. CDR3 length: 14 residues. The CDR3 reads CASSDLAGTDTQYF. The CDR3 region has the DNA TGTGCCAGCAGTGACCTAGCGGGGACAGATACGCAGTATTTT.

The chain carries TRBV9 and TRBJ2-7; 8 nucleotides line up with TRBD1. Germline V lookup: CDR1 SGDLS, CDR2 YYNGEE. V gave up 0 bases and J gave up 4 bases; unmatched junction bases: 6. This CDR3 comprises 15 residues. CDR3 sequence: CASSVGTGSSYEQYF. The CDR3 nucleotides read TGTGCCAGCAGCGTAGGGACAGGGAGCAGTTACGAGCAGTACTTC.

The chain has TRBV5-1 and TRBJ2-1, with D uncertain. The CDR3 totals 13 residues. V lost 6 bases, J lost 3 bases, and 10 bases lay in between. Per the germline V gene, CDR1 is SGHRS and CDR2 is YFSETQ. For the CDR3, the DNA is TGCGCCAGCACTGTCTCGGGCTACAATGAGCAGTTCTTC. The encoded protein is CASTVSGYNEQFF.

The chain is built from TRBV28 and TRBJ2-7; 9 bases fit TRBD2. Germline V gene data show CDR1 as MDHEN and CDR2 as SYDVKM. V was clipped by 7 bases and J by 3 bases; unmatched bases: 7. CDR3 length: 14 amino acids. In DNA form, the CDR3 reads TGTGCCAGCACCAAGGGTAGCGGGAGCTACGAGCAGTACTTC. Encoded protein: CASTKGSGSYEQYF.

The CDR3 DNA is TGTGCCAGCAGTCCCCTCTTTAGGGAGGTGGGCAATCAGCCCCAGCATTTT. Translation: CASSPLFREVGNQPQHF. This sequence joins TRBV28 and TRBJ1-5; D uncertain. Germline V lookup: CDR1 MDHEN, CDR2 SYDVKM. The CDR3 length is 17 residues. Trimming removed 5 bases from V and 2 bases from J, with 19 bases in between.

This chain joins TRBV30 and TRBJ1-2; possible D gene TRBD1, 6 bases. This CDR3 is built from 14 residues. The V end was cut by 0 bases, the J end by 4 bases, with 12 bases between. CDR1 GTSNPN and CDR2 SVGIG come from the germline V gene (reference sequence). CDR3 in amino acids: CAWSVGGGLYGYTF. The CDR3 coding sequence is TGTGCCTGGAGTGTTGGCGGGGGGCTCTATGGCTACACCTTC.